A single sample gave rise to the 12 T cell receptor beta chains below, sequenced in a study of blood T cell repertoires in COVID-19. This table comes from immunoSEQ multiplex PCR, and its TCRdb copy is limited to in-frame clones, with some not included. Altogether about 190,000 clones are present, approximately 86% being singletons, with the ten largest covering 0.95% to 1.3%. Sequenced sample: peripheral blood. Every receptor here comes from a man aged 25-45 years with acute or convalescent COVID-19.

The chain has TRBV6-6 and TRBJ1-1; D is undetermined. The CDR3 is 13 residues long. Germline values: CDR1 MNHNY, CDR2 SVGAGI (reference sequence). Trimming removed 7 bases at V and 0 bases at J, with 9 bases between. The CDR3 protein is CASKQPLNTEAFF. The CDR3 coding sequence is TGTGCCAGCAAACAGCCCCTGAACACTGAAGCTTTCTTT.

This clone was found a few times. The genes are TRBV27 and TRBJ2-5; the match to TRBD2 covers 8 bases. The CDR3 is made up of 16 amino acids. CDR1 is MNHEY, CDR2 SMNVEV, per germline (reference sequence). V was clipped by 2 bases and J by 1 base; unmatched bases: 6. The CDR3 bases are TGTGCCAGCAGTTTAGCTGGCGGGGGGACCCAAGAGACCCAGTACTTC. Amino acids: CASSLAGGGTQETQYF.

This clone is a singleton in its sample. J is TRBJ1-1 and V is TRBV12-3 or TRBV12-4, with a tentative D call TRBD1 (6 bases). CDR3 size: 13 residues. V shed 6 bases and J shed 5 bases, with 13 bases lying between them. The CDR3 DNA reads TGTGCCAGCAGGGACAGTCTATATACTGAAGCTTTCTTT. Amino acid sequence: CASRDSLYTEAFF.

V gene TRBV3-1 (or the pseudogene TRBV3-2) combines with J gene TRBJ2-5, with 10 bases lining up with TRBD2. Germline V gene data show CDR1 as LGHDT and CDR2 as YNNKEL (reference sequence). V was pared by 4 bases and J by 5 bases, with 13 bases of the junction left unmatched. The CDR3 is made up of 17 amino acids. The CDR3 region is CASSPKLAGALGETQYF. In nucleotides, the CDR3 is TGTGCCAGCAGCCCGAAGCTAGCGGGGGCCCTCGGGGAGACCCAGTACTTC.

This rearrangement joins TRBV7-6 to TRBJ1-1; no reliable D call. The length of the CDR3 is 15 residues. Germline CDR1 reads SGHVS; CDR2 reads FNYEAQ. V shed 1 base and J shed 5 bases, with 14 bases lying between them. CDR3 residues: CASSLDQTGSTEAFF. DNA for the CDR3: TGTGCCAGCAGCTTAGACCAGACGGGGAGTACTGAAGCTTTCTTT.

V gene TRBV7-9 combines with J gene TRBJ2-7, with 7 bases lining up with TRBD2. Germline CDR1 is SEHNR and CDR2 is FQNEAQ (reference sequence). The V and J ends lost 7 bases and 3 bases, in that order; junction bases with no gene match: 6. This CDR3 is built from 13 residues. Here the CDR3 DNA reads TGTGCCAGCATCCACCCGGGGGGCTACGAGCAGTACTTC. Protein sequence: CASIHPGGYEQYF.

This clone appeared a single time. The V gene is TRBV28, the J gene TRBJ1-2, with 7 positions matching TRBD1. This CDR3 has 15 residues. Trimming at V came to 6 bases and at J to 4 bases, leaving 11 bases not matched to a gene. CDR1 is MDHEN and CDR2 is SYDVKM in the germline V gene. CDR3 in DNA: TGTGCCAGCAGCCCCCGGGACAGAGATACCTATGGCTACACCTTC. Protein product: CASSPRDRDTYGYTF.

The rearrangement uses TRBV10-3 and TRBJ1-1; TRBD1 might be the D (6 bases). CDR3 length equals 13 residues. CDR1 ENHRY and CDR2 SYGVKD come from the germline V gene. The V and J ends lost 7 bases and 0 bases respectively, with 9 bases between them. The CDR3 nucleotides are TGTGCCATCAAGGGACAAGTGAACACTGAAGCTTTCTTT. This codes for CAIKGQVNTEAFF.

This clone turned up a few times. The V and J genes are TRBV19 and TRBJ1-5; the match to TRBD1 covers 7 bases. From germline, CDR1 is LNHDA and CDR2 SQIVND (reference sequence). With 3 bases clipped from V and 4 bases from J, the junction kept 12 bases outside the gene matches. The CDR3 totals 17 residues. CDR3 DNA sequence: TGTGCCAGTAGTATTCCCCCTCGACAGGGAGGAAATCAGCCCCAGCATTTT. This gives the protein CASSIPPRQGGNQPQHF.

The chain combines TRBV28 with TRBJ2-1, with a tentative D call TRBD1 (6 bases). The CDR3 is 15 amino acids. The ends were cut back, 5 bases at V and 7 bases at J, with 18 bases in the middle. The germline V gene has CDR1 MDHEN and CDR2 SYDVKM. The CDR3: CASSTSSSGVNEQFF. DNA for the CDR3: TGTGCCAGCAGTACCTCTTCTTCAGGGGTAAATGAGCAGTTCTTC.

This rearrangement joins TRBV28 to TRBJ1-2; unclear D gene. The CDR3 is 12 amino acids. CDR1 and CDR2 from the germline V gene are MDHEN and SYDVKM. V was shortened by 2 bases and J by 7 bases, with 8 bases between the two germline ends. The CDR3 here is CASSLTIGGYTF. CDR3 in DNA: TGTGCCAGCAGTTTAACCATCGGTGGCTACACCTTC.

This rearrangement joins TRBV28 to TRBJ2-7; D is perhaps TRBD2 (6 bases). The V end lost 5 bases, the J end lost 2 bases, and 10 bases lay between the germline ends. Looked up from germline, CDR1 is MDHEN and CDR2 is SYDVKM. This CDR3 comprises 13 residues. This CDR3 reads CASSGTVTYEQYF. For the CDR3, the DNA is TGTGCCAGCAGTGGGACTGTCACCTACGAGCAGTACTTC.